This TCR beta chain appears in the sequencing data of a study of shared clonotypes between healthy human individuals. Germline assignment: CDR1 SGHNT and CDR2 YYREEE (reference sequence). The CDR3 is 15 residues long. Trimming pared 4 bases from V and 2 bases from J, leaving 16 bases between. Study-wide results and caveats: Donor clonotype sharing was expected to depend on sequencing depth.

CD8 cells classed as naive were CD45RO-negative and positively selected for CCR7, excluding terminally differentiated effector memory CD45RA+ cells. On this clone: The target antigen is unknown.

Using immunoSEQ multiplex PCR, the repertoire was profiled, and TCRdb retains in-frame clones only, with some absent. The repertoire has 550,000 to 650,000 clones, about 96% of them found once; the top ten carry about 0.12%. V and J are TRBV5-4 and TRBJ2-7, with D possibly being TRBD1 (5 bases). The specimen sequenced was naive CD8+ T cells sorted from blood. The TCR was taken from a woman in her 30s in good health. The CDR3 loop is CASSSRGSGPYEQYF. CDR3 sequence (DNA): TGTGCCAGCAGCAGTAGGGGCTCCGGGCCCTACGAGCAGTACTTC.